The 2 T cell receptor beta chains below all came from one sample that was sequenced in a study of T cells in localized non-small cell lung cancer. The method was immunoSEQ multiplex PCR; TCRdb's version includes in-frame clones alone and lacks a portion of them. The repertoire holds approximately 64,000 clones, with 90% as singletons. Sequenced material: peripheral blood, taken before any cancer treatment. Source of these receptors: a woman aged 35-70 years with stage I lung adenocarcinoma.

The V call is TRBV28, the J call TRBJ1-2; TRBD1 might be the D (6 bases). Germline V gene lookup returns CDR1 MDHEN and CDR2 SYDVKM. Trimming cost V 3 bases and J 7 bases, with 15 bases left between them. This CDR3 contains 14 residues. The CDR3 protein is CASSFNDGGGGYTF. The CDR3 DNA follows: TGTGCCAGCAGTTTTAACGACGGGGGCGGTGGCTACACCTTC.

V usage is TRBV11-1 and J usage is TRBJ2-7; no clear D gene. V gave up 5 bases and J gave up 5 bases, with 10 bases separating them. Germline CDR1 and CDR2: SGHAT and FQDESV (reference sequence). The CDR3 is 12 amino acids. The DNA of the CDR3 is TGTGCCAGCAGCGCCGGGTTCGACGAGCAGTACTTC. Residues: CASSAGFDEQYF.